The 22 T cell receptor beta chains given below trace back to one sample, sequenced in a study of blood T cell repertoires in COVID-19. Only in-frame clones appear in the TCRdb table, and some are missing; sequencing was by immunoSEQ multiplex PCR. Of under 250,000 clones in the sample, 85% to 90% were seen once. The sequenced material came from peripheral blood. Receptors originate from a man at least 80 years old with acute or convalescent COVID-19.

Concerning this clone itself: Other DNA sequences from this sample encode an identical CDR3 as well. V and J are TRBV7-2 and TRBJ1-1; D possibly corresponds to TRBD1 (6 bases). The CDR3 contains 14 residues. The germline V gene has CDR1 SGHTA and CDR2 FQGNSA. Trimming left V 0 bases short and J 4 bases short, with 9 bases between. The CDR3 nucleotides read TGTGCCAGCAGCTTAGCAGGGGGAAGCACTGAAGCTTTCTTT. Translated: CASSLAGGSTEAFF.

This clone has more than one count but fewer than ten. The chain uses TRBV19 and TRBJ1-5; 8 bases agree with TRBD1. Germline V CDR1 and CDR2: LNHDA, SQIVND (reference sequence). V shed 2 bases, J shed 2 bases, and the junction held 8 bases outside the gene matches. The CDR3 is 17 amino acids. The CDR3 loop is CASSIQGARIGNQPQHF. In DNA, the CDR3 is TGTGCCAGTAGTATACAGGGGGCGCGAATTGGCAATCAGCCCCAGCATTTT. Complete variable domain (other parts from reference TRBV19 and TRBJ1-5): DGGITQSPKYLFRKEGQNVTLSCEQNLNHDAMYWYRQDPGQGLRLIYYSQIVNDFQKGDIAEGYSVSREKKESFPLTVTSAQKNPTAFYLCASSIQGARIGNQPQHFGDGTRLSIL.

This rearrangement joins TRBV28 to TRBJ2-7; D might be TRBD1 (6 bases). Germline V gives CDR1 MDHEN, CDR2 SYDVKM. Trimming stripped 0 bases from V and 4 bases from J, with 10 bases between. The length of the CDR3 is 14 residues. DNA for the CDR3: TGTGCCAGCAGTTTATGGGGCAGGGGATACGAGCAGTACTTC. Translated: CASSLWGRGYEQYF.

The chain has TRBV6-6 and TRBJ1-5; no definite D call. Trimming stripped 0 bases from V and 6 bases from J, with 15 bases between. Germline loops: CDR1 MNHNY, CDR2 SVGAGI (reference sequence). This CDR3 is built from 16 residues. Written as DNA, the CDR3 is TGTGCCAGCAGTTACTCGAGATCTTTATCTGGTCAGCCCCAGCATTTT. Translating it yields CASSYSRSLSGQPQHF.

The CDR3 coding sequence is TGTGCCAGCAGTTACCCGGGGGGAGGAGACACTGAAGCTTTCTTT. Residues: CASSYPGGGDTEAFF. V gene TRBV6-5 combines with J gene TRBJ1-1; D is possibly TRBD1 (5 bases). CDR1 is MNHEY and CDR2 is SVGAGI in the germline V gene. Trimming shortened V by 2 bases and J by 3 bases, and 13 bases separated the two germline ends. The CDR3 totals 15 residues.

J is TRBJ1-5 and V is TRBV6-1, with D possibly matching TRBD1 (6 bases). Germline assignment: CDR1 MNHNS and CDR2 SASEGT. The CDR3 consists of 17 residues. Trimming took 2 bases from V and 0 from J, leaving 14 bases between them. The CDR3 DNA follows: TGTGCCAGCAGTGAACCTGGGGGACAAACTAGCAATCAGCCCCAGCATTTT. Its protein is CASSEPGGQTSNQPQHF.

The J gene is TRBJ2-1, the V gene TRBV21-1; TRBD2 is taken as the D call from the table, unchecked against the DNA. TRBV21-1 is designated a pseudogene. CDR3 length equals 16 residues. The CDR3 bases are TGTGCCAGCAGCCCTAGCGGGAGGTCTGCCTACAATGAGCAGTTCTTC. Protein product: CASSPSGRSAYNEQFF.

The chain joins TRBV9 to TRBJ1-4; D is undetermined. The CDR3 covers 15 residues. CDR1 and CDR2 (germline): SGDLS, YYNGEE. Trimming pared 4 bases from V and 4 bases from J, leaving 14 bases between. The CDR3 region has the DNA TGTGCCAGCAGCCCAGAGGGTCACGATAATGAAAAACTGTTTTTT. Residues: CASSPEGHDNEKLFF.

The chain carries TRBV5-6 and TRBJ2-3; TRBD2 might be the D (6 bases). Trimming shortened V by 2 bases and J by 2 bases, and 12 bases separated the two germline ends. The CDR3 loop spans 15 amino acids. From germline, CDR1 is SGHDT and CDR2 YYEEEE. The DNA for the CDR3 is TGTGCCAGCAGCTTTTTTGGGGGGAACACAGATACGCAGTATTTT. Translation: CASSFFGGNTDTQYF. Using reference TRBV5-6 and TRBJ2-3 for the parts outside the CDR3, the full variable domain is DAGVTQSPTHLIKTRGQQVTLRCSPKSGHDTVSWYQQALGQGPQFIFQYYEEEERQRGNFPDRFSGHQFPNYSSELNVNALLLGDSALYLCASSFFGGNTDTQYFGPGTRLTVL.

The chain carries TRBV4-2 and TRBJ1-2; D gene unclear. This CDR3 is 16 amino acids long. Germline-derived CDR1 and CDR2 are LGHNA and YNFKEQ. The V gene lost 1 base and the J gene lost 0 bases, with 12 bases spanning the gap. In DNA form, the CDR3 reads TGTGCCAGCAGCCAAGGGGGAGACTTACCTAACTATGGCTACACCTTC. Translating gives CASSQGGDLPNYGYTF.

V is TRBV11-3 and J is TRBJ1-5; TRBD1 aligns across 9 bases. The CDR3 covers 15 residues. V gave up 5 bases and J gave up 4 bases; unmatched junction bases: 6. The germline gives CDR1 SGHNT, CDR2 YENEEA. DNA for the CDR3: TGTGCCAGCAGCCAAGGGACAGGGCGGAATCAGCCCCAGCATTTT. Encoded protein: CASSQGTGRNQPQHF.

V and J are TRBV12-3 or TRBV12-4 and TRBJ1-2; D is undetermined. Trimming pared 3 bases from V and 3 bases from J, leaving 8 bases between. This CDR3 has 13 residues. The CDR3 DNA reads as TGTGCCAGCAGTTTCAACAGCTACTATGGCTACACCTTC. It yields the protein CASSFNSYYGYTF.

The rearrangement joins TRBV28 to TRBJ1-2, with D perhaps matching TRBD1 (5 bases). CDR3 length equals 15 residues. Trimming removed 4 bases from V and 5 bases from J, with 17 bases in between. Per the germline V gene, CDR1 is MDHEN and CDR2 is SYDVKM. The CDR3 here is CASSYFAGGGYGYTF. The CDR3 coding sequence is TGTGCCAGCAGTTACTTCGCGGGGGGTGGTTATGGCTACACCTTC.

The count of this clone is one. The chain has TRBV6-2 or TRBV6-3 and TRBJ1-1; 7 bases map to TRBD1. Looked up from germline, CDR1 is MNHEY and CDR2 is SVGEGT. The trim removed 2 bases at V and 1 base at J, leaving 7 bases unmatched. There are 16 residues in the CDR3. In DNA form, the CDR3 reads TGTGCCAGCAGTTACAGGCAGGGGGACGCGAACACTGAAGCTTTCTTT. Protein sequence: CASSYRQGDANTEAFF.

This clone was detected only a few times. This rearrangement joins TRBV5-5 to TRBJ1-5; TRBD1 might be the D (5 bases). The V end lost 2 bases, the J end lost 5 bases, and 14 bases lay between the germline ends. This CDR3 has 15 residues. CDR1 is SGHKS and CDR2 is YYEKEE in the germline V gene (reference sequence). The CDR3: CASSFLAGGDQPQHF. In DNA, the CDR3 is TGTGCCAGCAGCTTTCTCGCCGGGGGGGATCAGCCCCAGCATTTT.

The chain links TRBV10-3 to TRBJ1-4, with 10 bases that match TRBD1. CDR3 length: 15 residues. Germline loops: CDR1 ENHRY, CDR2 SYGVKD. The trim removed 6 bases at V and 7 bases at J, leaving 8 bases unmatched. CDR3 sequence: CAISGTGDVGEKLFF. In DNA, the CDR3 is TGTGCCATCAGCGGGACAGGGGACGTGGGTGAAAAACTGTTTTTT.

In regard to this clone: At one end, the junction sequence differs from germline, possibly due to a read error. The V call is TRBV7-7, the J call TRBJ2-2, with D hard to call. Germline values: CDR1 SSHAT, CDR2 FNYEAQ (reference sequence). The CDR3 runs 21 residues. The chain's CDR3 is CASSSRVFVMISSGNTGELFF. The CDR3 DNA reads TGTGCTAGCAGCTCCCGCGTTTTTGTGATGATTAGCTCCGGGAACACCGGGGAGCTGTTTTTT.

This clone came up once. The chain is built from TRBV5-1 and TRBJ1-6; perhaps TRBD1 as D (5 bases). The CDR3 has 14 amino acids. Trimming stripped 0 bases from V and 8 bases from J, with 9 bases between. Germline CDR1 reads SGHRS; CDR2 reads YFSETQ. CDR3 nucleotides: TGCGCCAGCAGCTTGGCAGGGTCTGATTCACCCCTCCACTTT. Its protein is CASSLAGSDSPLHF. Complete variable domain (other parts from reference TRBV5-1 and TRBJ1-6): KAGVTQTPRYLIKTRGQQVTLSCSPISGHRSVSWYQQTPGQGLQFLFEYFSETQRNKGNFPGRFSGRQFSNSRSEMNVSTLELGDSALYLCASSLAGSDSPLHFGNGTRLTVT.

The CDR3 is CASSHSSDEQYF. The CDR3 coding sequence is TGTGCCAGCAGCCATAGTAGCGACGAGCAGTACTTC. The chain employs TRBV4-2 and TRBJ2-7; D might be TRBD2 (5 bases). CDR1 and CDR2 (germline): LGHNA, YNFKEQ. The CDR3 has 12 residues. Trimming left V 3 bases short and J 5 bases short, with 8 bases between.

The chain is built from TRBV10-3 and TRBJ2-3; 14 bases map to TRBD2. CDR1 is ENHRY, CDR2 SYGVKD, per germline. J was trimmed by 6 bases and V by 2 bases; bases with no gene match: 4. CDR3 length: 16 amino acids. The CDR3 nucleotides read TGTGCCATCAGTGAGGGGACTAGCGGGAGCATGGATACGCAGTATTTT. Translating gives CAISEGTSGSMDTQYF.

This chain links TRBV11-3 with TRBJ2-3, with a tentative D call TRBD2 (7 bases). This CDR3 is built from 16 residues. Germline assignment: CDR1 SGHNT and CDR2 YENEEA. Trimming stripped 1 base from V and 0 bases from J, with 11 bases between. The CDR3, as DNA: TGTGCCAGCAGCTTAGGGCGGGGGCGGAGCACAGATACGCAGTATTTT. Its protein product is CASSLGRGRSTDTQYF.

The count of this clone is one. The gene calls are TRBV6-5 and TRBJ2-2; a weak D match, TRBD2 (6 bases). V lost 2 bases, J lost 5 bases, and 15 bases lay in between. The length of the CDR3 is 16 residues. Per the germline V gene, CDR1 is MNHEY and CDR2 is SVGAGI. The CDR3 is CASSYGRGVKTGELFF. DNA for the CDR3: TGTGCCAGCAGTTACGGGCGGGGAGTAAAAACCGGGGAGCTGTTTTTT.